This TCR beta chain was identified in a study of Graves' ophthalmopathy and Graves' hyperthyroidism. RNA transcripts provided the template for amplifying TCR beta CDR3 regions. Second-round multiplex PCR followed a first-round RT-PCR using HTBI primers. One entry per CDR3 protein results from TCRdb running MiXCR on the multiplex PCR reads. The sample shows about 210,000 distinct CDR3 sequences, about 32% of them seen only once. This clonotype has a count of ten or more. The CDR3 runs to 15 residues. V was clipped by 6 bases and J by 5 bases, with 19 bases between them. The sequenced sample consisted of peripheral blood. The V call is TRBV12-3 or TRBV12-4, the J call TRBJ2-5; a weak D match, TRBD2 (5 bases). This receptor was taken from a man in his fifties or sixties with Graves' ophthalmopathy. CDR3 in DNA: TGTGCCAGCAGGAAGAGGGATATCCCCGTTGAGACCCAGTACTTC. Its translation: CASRKRDIPVETQYF.